Presented here are 13 T cell receptor beta chains from one specimen sequenced in a study of neurological immune-mediated disorders. TCRdb called the 5' RACE reads again in MiXCR, with one record for every CDR3 protein. The table records under 45,000 distinct CDR3 sequences, roughly 2.5% of them present only once. The sequenced material came from PBMCs. The source of these receptors is a man aged 45-65 years with multiple sclerosis.

This clonotype was detected ten times or more. The chain links TRBV4-3 to TRBJ2-7, with D perhaps TRBD1 (6 bases). Germline V gene data show CDR1 as LGHNA and CDR2 as YSLEER. The CDR3 is made up of 15 amino acids. V lost 3 bases and J 2 bases, leaving 14 bases between the germline ends. The CDR3 DNA is TGCGCCAGCAGCCATAGCTGGGGGCTGACCTACGAGCAGTACTTC. It is translated as CASSHSWGLTYEQYF.

This clonotype was seen repeatedly, ten times or more. The chain employs TRBV3-1 and TRBJ2-3, with 8 bases aligning to TRBD2. The CDR3 is 16 residues long. The V gene's germline CDR1 is LGHDT and CDR2 YNNKEL (reference sequence). The V gene end was trimmed by 5 bases and the J gene end by 0 bases; junction bases not matched to a gene: 7. CDR3 in DNA: TGTGCCAGCAGCGCATTAGCGGGAACTAGCACAGATACGCAGTATTTT. Encoded protein: CASSALAGTSTDTQYF.

This clonotype appeared many times. V is TRBV10-3 and J is TRBJ2-7; 8 nucleotides agree with TRBD1. The CDR3 loop spans 15 amino acids. Germline V gives CDR1 ENHRY, CDR2 SYGVKD. J was trimmed by 1 base and V by 1 base; bases with no gene match: 3. The DNA for the CDR3 is TGTGCCATCAGTGAGTGGACAGGGAAGTCCTACGAGCAGTACTTC. As protein: CAISEWTGKSYEQYF.

Regarding this clonotype: Given a much more abundant clone one base away, this may be a read error. The chain couples TRBV5-1 to TRBJ2-3; maybe TRBD2 (6 bases). There are 14 residues in the CDR3. CDR1 and CDR2 (germline): SGHRS, YFSETQ. The CDR3 region is CASSFGSSTNTQYF. CDR3 bases: TGCGCCAGCAGCTTCGGGAGCAGCACAAATACGCAGTATTTT.

Comment on this clonotype: A clone one base away is much larger, so this may be a read error. V and J are TRBV20-1 and TRBJ2-5; D tentatively reads TRBD1 or TRBD2 (6 bases each). The germline V gene has CDR1 DFQATT and CDR2 SNEGSKA (reference sequence). The CDR3 length is 12 residues. This CDR3 reads CIVSGQGKTQYF. As DNA, the CDR3 is TGCATTGTCAGCGGGCAGGGGAAGACCCAGTACTTC.

At least ten counts were recorded for this clonotype. This chain links TRBV5-1 with TRBJ2-3; 13 bases agree with TRBD2. The V segment lost 3 bases and the J segment 6 bases; nucleotides outside the gene matches: 7. Germline values: CDR1 SGHRS, CDR2 YFSETQ. This CDR3 comprises 16 residues. In DNA, the CDR3 is TGCGCCAGCAGCTACGGACTAGCGGGGGCTGGGGATACGCAGTATTTT. It codes for CASSYGLAGAGDTQYF.

In this sample, this clonotype turned up many times. J is TRBJ2-5 and V is TRBV5-1; TRBD2 matches 13 bases. Unmatched junction bases numbered 5, after V lost 4 bases and J lost 5 bases. Looked up from germline, CDR1 is SGHRS and CDR2 is YFSETQ. The CDR3 length is 15 residues. CDR3 protein: CASSPWTSGGETQYF. CDR3 nucleotide sequence: TGCGCCAGCAGCCCCTGGACTAGCGGGGGCGAGACCCAGTACTTC.

This clonotype has a count of ten or more. J is TRBJ2-3 and V is TRBV7-2; unclear D gene. CDR1 and CDR2 from the germline V gene are SGHTA and FQGNSA. This CDR3 has 16 residues. V was shortened by 0 bases and J by 0 bases, with 10 bases between the two germline ends. CDR3 coding DNA: TGTGCCAGCAGCTTAGCCGCTGGCGGAAGCACAGATACGCAGTATTTT. Translation: CASSLAAGGSTDTQYF.

This clonotype was picked up many times. Written as DNA, the CDR3 is TGTGCCAGCAGTACCTACTCTCAGGGCATCCAGCGGCCCCAGCATTTT. Translation: CASSTYSQGIQRPQHF. The V call is TRBV27, the J call TRBJ1-5; weak D call: TRBD1 (5 bases). This CDR3 is 16 amino acids long. V lost 5 bases, J lost 9 bases, and 23 bases lay in between. CDR1 and CDR2 (germline): MNHEY, SMNVEV (reference sequence).

As for this clonotype: Being one base from a much bigger clone, this may be a read error. No conserved phenylalanine or tryptophan is present at the end of the CDR3, so a read error is the likely explanation. This rearrangement joins TRBV7-2 to TRBJ1-2; D gene unclear. The CDR3 spans 12 residues. Trimming left V 5 bases short and J 8 bases short, with 12 bases between. Germline-derived CDR1 and CDR2 are SGHTA and FQGNSA. CDR3 sequence (DNA): TGTGCCAGCAGCCTCAGTAGTCGCGGCTACACCTGC. It is translated as CASSLSSRGYTC.

Ten or more counts support this clonotype. Just one base apart from a much larger clone, this may be a read error. The chain has TRBV29-1 and TRBJ1-2, with D unclear. CDR3 length: 12 amino acids. V lost 7 bases, J lost 8 bases, and 17 bases lay in between. Germline values: CDR1 SQVTM, CDR2 ANQGSEA. Written as DNA, the CDR3 is TGCAGCGCGGGAAAGACCTATTTCGGCTACACCTTC. It encodes CSAGKTYFGYTF.

This clonotype was seen ten or more times. CDR3 region: CASSLAVNEQFF. As DNA, the CDR3 is TGTGCCAGCAGCTTAGCAGTGAATGAGCAGTTCTTC. The gene calls are TRBV7-2 and TRBJ2-1, with D unclear. Trimming left V 0 bases short and J 7 bases short, with 4 bases between. CDR1 and CDR2 (germline): SGHTA, FQGNSA. The CDR3 loop spans 12 amino acids.

Of note for this clonotype: With a much larger clone just one base away, this may be a read error. This chain joins TRBV5-1 and TRBJ1-1; TRBD1 aligns across 8 bases. CDR3 length: 14 amino acids. Germline CDR1 reads SGHRS; CDR2 reads YFSETQ. Here the CDR3 DNA reads TGCTCCAGCAGCTTGGGGACAGGGAACACTGAAGCTTTCTTT. The encoded protein is CSSSLGTGNTEAFF.